The entry below describes one T cell receptor (beta chain). Its antigen remains unidentified. One base away there is no much larger clone; base qualities are not given. This specimen comes from a study of CD8+CD57+ T cells in acquired aplastic anemia listed by TCRdb under 2018. Broadly, across the study: DNA extracted from sorted CD4+ and CD8+ cells had a mean of approximately 3.5 ug, with a range of about 0.18 to 27.4 ug. CD8+CD57+ expansion was defined as frequency above the mean frequency observed in healthy subjects. What the research found in general, with its limitations: Patients and healthy controls showed no significant difference in CD8+ Simpson's diversity (P=0.060). Around 28 CD8+ CDR3 sequences were found to be shared between patients and controls, but these sequences appeared to be highly expressed in patients and within the immunodominant clones of the patients.

Profiling of TCR beta VDJ combinations and CDR3 sequences used genomic DNA as the template. An Illumina HiSeq 2000 was the platform used for TCR repertoire sequencing. On the authors' methods: Repertoires were assessed using TRBV/TRBJ rearrangement plots, CDR3 size and DJ length profiles, and Simpson's diversity index. The immunodominant clone was defined as the most abundant DNA sequence in deep sequencing data. CDR3 amino acid sequences were checked for sharing across subjects and were also compared against the VDJdb database and published repertoires. Starting from the raw public reads, TCRdb applied fastp trimming at Q25, assembled clones with MiXCR and retained in-frame beta chains. Every distinct CDR3 protein forms one entry, paired with its most common genes and DNA. The V and J calls here are based on TCRdb, not the publication. This sample lists hundreds of thousands of distinct CDR3 sequences; approximately 45% were detected once. The ten largest clones add up to 7% to 10% of the sample.

Patients chosen for sequencing had shown expansion of CD8+CD57+ cells by flow cytometry. Every patient had a diagnosis of severe acquired aplastic anemia based on International Study of Aplastic Anemia and Agranulocytosis and Camitta criteria. No therapy had been received by the patients at the time of blood sampling. In the study, sorted CD4+ and CD8+ blood T cells from patients with severe aplastic anemia and from healthy subjects underwent deep sequencing of TCR repertoires. Patients were enrolled in the USA under clinicaltrials.gov protocols 00001620, 01623167, 00001397, 00071045, 00081523 and 00961064. Ficoll-Paque density gradient centrifugation was used to isolate peripheral blood mononuclear cells. Before DNA extraction, CD4+ and CD8+ T cells were sorted with FACS or magnetic beads. The TCR comes from a human donor with aplastic anemia. The sequenced sample was sorted CD4+, CD8+, or CD8+CD57+ T cells (not recorded which) from PBMCs.

The CDR3 has the sequence CASSHGGLTEAFF. The nucleotide sequence reads TGTGCCAGCAGCCACGGAGGGTTGACTGAAGCTTTCTTT. This chain joins TRBV28 to TRBJ1-1; the D gene identity is not certain. The CDR1 and CDR2 encoded by the germline V gene are MDHEN and SYDVKM. V was cut back by 6 bases and J by 5 bases, leaving a gap of 13 bases between them. From the cysteine up to the phenylalanine, the CDR3 has a length of 13 residues. The sequence is cut down to CDR3 DNA, 39 bases in frame from base 1.